One sample yielded the 27 T cell receptor beta chains listed below, sequenced in a study of shared clonotypes between healthy human individuals. Data came from immunoSEQ multiplex PCR; TCRdb stores just in-frame clones and leaves some out. The sample includes about 670,000 clones, about 78% seen only once; the top ten take about 1.8%. The material sequenced was memory CD4+ T cells sorted from blood. The subset was: CD45RA-negative fraction. Every receptor here comes from a young woman in good health.

This clone was counted only a few times. The J gene is TRBJ2-2, the V gene TRBV5-1; TRBD2 is a possible D gene (6 bases). The CDR3 loop spans 15 amino acids. Germline assignment: CDR1 SGHRS and CDR2 YFSETQ. Trimming shortened V by 1 base and J by 1 base, and 8 bases separated the two germline ends. CDR3 DNA sequence: TGCGCCAGCAGCTTGTGGGGGGAGAACACCGGGGAGCTGTTTTTT. Protein product: CASSLWGENTGELFF.

This clone was found once. The same CDR3 can be traced to other DNA sequences in this sample. In DNA form, the CDR3 reads TGTGCCAGCAGTTACACAGGGGAGAACACTGAAGCTTTCTTT. It yields the protein CASSYTGENTEAFF. The gene calls are TRBV6-6 and TRBJ1-1; TRBD1 matches at 7 bases. The CDR3 covers 14 residues. The V gene end was trimmed by 2 bases and the J gene end by 1 base; junction bases not matched to a gene: 1. Germline V gives CDR1 MNHNY, CDR2 SVGAGI (reference sequence).

There are a few counts of this clone. J is TRBJ1-2 and V is TRBV30; D unclear. Between the trimmed V and J ends, which lost 0 bases and 2 bases, there was a span of 7 bases. The CDR3 sequence is 13 residues long. Germline V CDR1 and CDR2: GTSNPN, SVGIG (reference sequence). The CDR3: CAWSVRDNYGYTF. The CDR3 region has the DNA TGTGCCTGGAGTGTACGTGACAACTATGGCTACACCTTC. Full variable domain (remainder filled in from reference TRBV30 and TRBJ1-2): SQTIHQWPATLVQPVGSPLSLECTVEGTSNPNLYWYRQAAGRGLQLLFYSVGIGQISSEVPQNLSASRPQDRQFILSSKKLLLSDSGFYLCAWSVRDNYGYTFGSGTRLTVV.

Details on this clone: Germline and junction disagree at one end, which may indicate a read error. The CDR3 DNA is TGTGCCAGCAGTGACTCGACTAGCGGACGCACAGATACGCAGTATTTT. The encoded protein is CASSDSTSGRTDTQYF. V and J are TRBV6-6 and TRBJ2-3; TRBD2 matches 9 bases. This CDR3 is 16 amino acids long. Germline CDR1 and CDR2: MNHNY and SVGAGI (reference sequence).

As DNA, the CDR3 is TGTGCCAGCAGTTTGCCCCATAATGAGCAGTTCTTC. Residues: CASSLPHNEQFF. The V gene is TRBV28, the J gene TRBJ2-1, with D uncertain. The germline V gene has CDR1 MDHEN and CDR2 SYDVKM. V was pared by 3 bases and J by 7 bases, with 7 bases between. This CDR3 is built from 12 residues.

The chain recombines TRBV29-1 with TRBJ2-5, with TRBD2 identical over 12 bases. The CDR3 sequence is 13 residues long. Trimming removed 6 bases from V and 5 bases from J; junction bases left unmatched: 4. CDR1 is SQVTM and CDR2 is ANQGSEA in the germline V gene. This CDR3 reads CSVTSGSVETQYF. In nucleotides, the CDR3 is TGCAGCGTGACTAGCGGGAGCGTGGAGACCCAGTACTTC.

The rearrangement joins TRBV6-5 to TRBJ2-7; 7 bases map to TRBD1. The CDR3 is 16 amino acids. V shed 2 bases, J shed 4 bases, and the junction held 11 bases outside the gene matches. Germline CDR1 is MNHEY and CDR2 is SVGAGI. CDR3 region: CASSYTTGTAFYEQYF. The DNA of the CDR3 is TGTGCCAGCAGTTACACCACCGGGACAGCCTTTTACGAGCAGTACTTC.

Comments on this clone: This likely stems from a read error, as it lies one base from a far larger clone. In the same sample, other DNA sequences code for this CDR3. The gene calls are TRBV7-9 and TRBJ1-5; D possibly corresponds to TRBD1 (6 bases). V lost 6 bases to trimming and J lost 4 bases, with 13 bases between them. The CDR3 is made up of 14 amino acids. Germline CDR1 reads SEHNR; CDR2 reads FQNEAQ (reference sequence). This chain's CDR3 is CASSSTGANQPQHF. The CDR3 DNA sequence: TGTGCCAGCAGTTCGACAGGCGCTAATCAGCCCCAGCATTTT.

This CDR3 is CAISFGTGADEQYF. CDR3 nucleotide sequence: TGTGCCATCAGCTTTGGGACAGGTGCCGACGAGCAGTACTTC. The chain is built from TRBV10-3 and TRBJ2-7; 8 bases fit TRBD1. The trim removed 6 bases at V and 5 bases at J, leaving 9 bases unmatched. The CDR3 has 14 residues. CDR1 ENHRY and CDR2 SYGVKD come from the germline V gene.

The chain carries TRBV28 and TRBJ1-1; 10 bases are a match to TRBD1. V dropped 3 bases and J dropped 12; count of bases not matched to a gene: 7. The germline V gene has CDR1 MDHEN and CDR2 SYDVKM. The length of the CDR3 is 13 residues. This CDR3 is CASSFGTGVMSFF. CDR3 nucleotides: TGTGCCAGCAGTTTTGGGACAGGGGTTATGTCTTTCTTT.

This clone was seen more than once but under ten times. The rearrangement joins TRBV6-5 to TRBJ1-1; unclear D gene. The V end was cut by 0 bases, the J end by 5 bases, with 10 bases between. The CDR3 is 14 residues long. Germline CDR1 MNHEY, CDR2 SVGAGI. CDR3 nucleotide sequence: TGTGCCAGCAGTTACTCCGGGGTGGGGACTGAAGCTTTCTTT. Translating gives CASSYSGVGTEAFF.

V and J are TRBV28 and TRBJ1-2; no firm D call. V dropped 8 bases and J dropped 2 bases, with 12 bases sitting between them. Germline loops: CDR1 MDHEN, CDR2 SYDVKM. The CDR3 sequence is 13 residues long. The CDR3 loop reads CASRKEGNYGYTF. CDR3 DNA: TGTGCCAGCCGGAAGGAGGGAAACTATGGCTACACCTTC.

This chain links TRBV9 with TRBJ2-1; D uncertain. The CDR3 is made up of 13 amino acids. Deletions cut 0 bases from V and 9 bases from J, with 10 bases between. Per germline, CDR1 SGDLS and CDR2 YYNGEE. CDR3 sequence reads: CASSVGPTGEQFF. Written as DNA, the CDR3 is TGTGCCAGCAGCGTAGGGCCCACCGGTGAGCAGTTCTTC.

This CDR3 is CASSPQGVREKLFF. The CDR3, as DNA: TGCGCCAGCAGCCCTCAGGGGGTGAGAGAAAAACTGTTTTTT. This chain joins TRBV5-1 and TRBJ1-4; 7 bases match TRBD1. This CDR3 contains 14 residues. Trimming cost V 4 bases and J 8 bases; bases outside gene matches: 8. CDR1 and CDR2 from the germline V gene are SGHRS and YFSETQ. The variable domain in full, with the rest retrieved from reference TRBV5-1 and TRBJ1-4, is KAGVTQTPRYLIKTRGQQVTLSCSPISGHRSVSWYQQTPGQGLQFLFEYFSETQRNKGNFPGRFSGRQFSNSRSEMNVSTLELGDSALYLCASSPQGVREKLFFGSGTQLSVL.

On this clone itself: This same CDR3 is encoded by further DNA sequences in the sample. This chain links TRBV30 with TRBJ1-2; 8 bases are a match to TRBD1. The V segment lost 1 base and the J segment 2 bases; nucleotides outside the gene matches: 9. Looked up from germline, CDR1 is GTSNPN and CDR2 is SVGIG (reference sequence). The CDR3 is 16 amino acids. CDR3 region: CAWSATGTGANYGYTF. The CDR3 bases are TGTGCCTGGAGTGCTACCGGGACAGGCGCAAACTATGGCTACACCTTC. The full variable domain, rest sourced from reference TRBV30 and TRBJ1-2, is SQTIHQWPATLVQPVGSPLSLECTVEGTSNPNLYWYRQAAGRGLQLLFYSVGIGQISSEVPQNLSASRPQDRQFILSSKKLLLSDSGFYLCAWSATGTGANYGYTFGSGTRLTVV.

J is TRBJ1-5 and V is TRBV7-2; D unclear. V lost 4 bases, J lost 2 bases, and 3 bases lay in between. CDR3 length: 12 amino acids. The germline gives CDR1 SGHTA, CDR2 FQGNSA. CDR3 in DNA: TGTGCCAGCAGCTGGGGCAATCAGCCCCAGCATTTT. Protein product: CASSWGNQPQHF.

This clone was seen at least ten times. The rearrangement links TRBV4-1 to TRBJ1-2; 7 positions agree with TRBD1. CDR1 and CDR2 (germline): MGHRA, YSYEKL. The trim removed 0 bases at V and 2 bases at J, leaving 9 bases unmatched. The CDR3 has 17 residues. CDR3 region: CASSQEMRTGSNYGYTF. The CDR3 DNA is TGCGCCAGCAGCCAAGAAATGCGGACAGGTTCGAACTATGGCTACACCTTC.

This clone was detected ten times or more. Other DNA sequences from this sample encode an identical CDR3 as well. The chain recombines TRBV27 with TRBJ2-3; D possibly matches TRBD1 or TRBD2 (7 bases each). The CDR3 loop spans 14 amino acids. V lost 0 bases and J lost 5, with 9 bases in between. The V gene's germline CDR1 is MNHEY and CDR2 SMNVEV (reference sequence). This CDR3 is CASSLSRGGDTQYF. For the CDR3, the DNA is TGTGCCAGCAGTTTATCCAGGGGGGGAGATACGCAGTATTTT.

The rearrangement uses TRBV2 and TRBJ2-5; a weak D match, TRBD2 (5 bases). V lost 4 bases, J lost 7 bases, and 22 bases lay in between. Germline V gives CDR1 SNHLY, CDR2 FYNNEI. The CDR3 is 16 residues long. The CDR3 protein is CASSAFAAPGVGTQYF. The CDR3 DNA reads as TGTGCCAGCAGTGCATTTGCGGCACCCGGGGTTGGGACCCAGTACTTC.

The chain employs TRBV6-5 and TRBJ1-1; no firm D call. The CDR3 totals 12 residues. Trimming took off 6 bases at V and 5 bases at J, with 10 bases between the two ends. Germline CDR1 and CDR2: MNHEY and SVGAGI. The chain's CDR3 is CASSSQETEAFF. In DNA form, the CDR3 reads TGTGCCAGCAGCTCGCAGGAAACTGAAGCTTTCTTT.

This chain uses TRBV28 with TRBJ2-7; 7 nucleotides line up with TRBD2. The length of the CDR3 is 14 residues. The germline V gene encodes CDR1 MDHEN and CDR2 SYDVKM. With V trimmed by 3 bases and J by 7 bases, 9 bases remained unmatched. DNA of the CDR3: TGTGCCAGCAGTTTCCTCGCGGGAGTGAGGGAGCAGTACTTC. It is translated as CASSFLAGVREQYF.

This clone was seen more than once but under ten times. A much larger clone differs from this one at a single base, so this may be a read error. This rearrangement joins TRBV25-1 to TRBJ2-5; unclear D gene. Gene TRBJ2-7 matches the end of the DNA better, so the J call may be wrong. CDR1 and CDR2 from the germline V gene are MGHDK and SYGVNS. The length of the CDR3 is 11 residues. CDR3 nucleotide sequence: TGTGCCAGCAGTGAGGGGTACGAGCAGTACTTC. Translation: CASSEGYEQYF.

V gene TRBV5-4 combines with J gene TRBJ2-1; 8 bases fit TRBD2. This CDR3 spans 15 amino acids. V lost 3 bases to trimming and J lost 3 bases; unmatched junction nucleotides: 5. Per germline, CDR1 SGHNT and CDR2 YYREEE (reference sequence). The CDR3 nucleotides read TGTGCCAGCAGCTACTCGAGCGGGAGCTACAATGAGCAGTTCTTC. As protein: CASSYSSGSYNEQFF. Complete variable domain (other parts from reference TRBV5-4 and TRBJ2-1): ETGVTQSPTHLIKTRGQQVTLRCSSQSGHNTVSWYQQALGQGPQFIFQYYREEENGRGNFPPRFSGLQFPNYSSELNVNALELDDSALYLCASSYSSGSYNEQFFGPGTRLTVL.

A word on this clone: Other DNA sequences in the sample encode the same CDR3. The V gene is TRBV7-9, the J gene TRBJ2-7; 7 positions agree with TRBD2. The CDR3 runs 14 residues. Losses at the gene ends were 0 bases for V and 2 bases for J; bases not matched to a gene: 1. Germline values: CDR1 SEHNR, CDR2 FQNEAQ (reference sequence). This CDR3 reads CASSLAGGPYEQYF. CDR3 DNA: TGTGCCAGCAGCTTAGCGGGAGGGCCCTACGAGCAGTACTTC.

Only a few counts were recorded for this clone. This chain links TRBV18 with TRBJ2-3; D call uncertain. The length of the CDR3 is 12 residues. V was trimmed by 4 bases and J by 4 bases, leaving 6 bases between them. Germline V CDR1 and CDR2: KGHSH, LQKENI. The CDR3 nucleotides are TGTGCCAGCTCACAAGTGGCAGATACGCAGTATTTT. This encodes CASSQVADTQYF.

The J gene is TRBJ2-7, the V gene TRBV5-5; 10 bases map to TRBD2. J lost 3 bases, V lost 0 bases, and 0 bases had no gene match. This CDR3 spans 14 amino acids. CDR1 and CDR2 (germline): SGHKS, YYEKEE (reference sequence). CDR3: CASSLGTSGYEQYF. The CDR3 nucleotides are TGTGCCAGCAGCTTGGGGACTAGCGGCTACGAGCAGTACTTC.

The gene calls are TRBV5-1 and TRBJ1-2; possible D gene TRBD1, 5 bases. The V end lost 7 bases, the J end lost 4 bases, and 23 bases lay between the germline ends. The CDR3 runs to 16 residues. The germline gives CDR1 SGHRS, CDR2 YFSETQ. The CDR3 sequence is CASAKGGADPSYGYTF. CDR3 DNA: TGCGCCAGCGCTAAGGGAGGGGCAGACCCCTCCTATGGCTACACCTTC.